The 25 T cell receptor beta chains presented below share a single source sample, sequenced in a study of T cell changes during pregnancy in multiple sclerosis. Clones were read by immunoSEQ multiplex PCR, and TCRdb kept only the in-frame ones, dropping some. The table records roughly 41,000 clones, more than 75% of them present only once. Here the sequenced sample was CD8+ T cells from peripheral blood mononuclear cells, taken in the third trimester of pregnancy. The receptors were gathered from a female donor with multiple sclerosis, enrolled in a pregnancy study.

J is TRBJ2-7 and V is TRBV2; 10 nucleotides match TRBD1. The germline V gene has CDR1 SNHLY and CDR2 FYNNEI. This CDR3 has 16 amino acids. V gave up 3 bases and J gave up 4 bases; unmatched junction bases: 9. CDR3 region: CASSERTGGTPYEQYF. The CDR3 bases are TGTGCCAGCAGTGAGAGGACAGGGGGAACCCCATACGAGCAGTACTTC.

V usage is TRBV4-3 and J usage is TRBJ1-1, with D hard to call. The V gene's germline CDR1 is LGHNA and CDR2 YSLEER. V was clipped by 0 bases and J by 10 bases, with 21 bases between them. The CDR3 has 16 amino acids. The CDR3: CASSQDLFNYDRGAFF. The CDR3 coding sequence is TGCGCCAGCAGCCAAGATCTATTTAACTACGACCGCGGAGCTTTCTTT.

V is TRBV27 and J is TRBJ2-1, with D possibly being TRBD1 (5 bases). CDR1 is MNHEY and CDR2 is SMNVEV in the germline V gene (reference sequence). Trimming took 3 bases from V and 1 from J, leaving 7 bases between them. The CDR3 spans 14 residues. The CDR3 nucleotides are TGTGCCAGCAGTTTGACAGCTTCCTACAATGAGCAGTTCTTC. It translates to CASSLTASYNEQFF.

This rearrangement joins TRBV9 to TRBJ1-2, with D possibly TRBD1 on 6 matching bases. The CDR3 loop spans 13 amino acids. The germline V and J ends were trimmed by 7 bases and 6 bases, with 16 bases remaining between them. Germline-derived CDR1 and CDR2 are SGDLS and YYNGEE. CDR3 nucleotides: TGTGCCAGCCACGGGACACGTCGAGATGGCTACACCTTC. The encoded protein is CASHGTRRDGYTF.

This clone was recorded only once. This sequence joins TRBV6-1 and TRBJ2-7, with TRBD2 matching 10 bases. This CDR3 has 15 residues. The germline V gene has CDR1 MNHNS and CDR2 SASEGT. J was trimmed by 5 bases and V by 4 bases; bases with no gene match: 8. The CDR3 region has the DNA TGTGCCAGCAGTGTCCAGCGGGGGGGCCAGAACGAGCAGTACTTC. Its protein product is CASSVQRGGQNEQYF.

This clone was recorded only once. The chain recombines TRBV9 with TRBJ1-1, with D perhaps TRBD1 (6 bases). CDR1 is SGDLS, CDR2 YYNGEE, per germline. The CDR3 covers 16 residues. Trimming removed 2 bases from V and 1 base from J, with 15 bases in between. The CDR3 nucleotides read TGTGCCAGCAGCGTTTGGTCGGGACACCCGAACACTGAAGCTTTCTTT. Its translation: CASSVWSGHPNTEAFF.

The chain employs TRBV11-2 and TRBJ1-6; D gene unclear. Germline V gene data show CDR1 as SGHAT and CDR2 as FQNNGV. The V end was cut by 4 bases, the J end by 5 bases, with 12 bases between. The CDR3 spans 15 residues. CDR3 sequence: CASSSLQWNNSPLHF. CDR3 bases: TGTGCCAGCAGCTCATTACAGTGGAATAATTCACCCCTCCACTTT.

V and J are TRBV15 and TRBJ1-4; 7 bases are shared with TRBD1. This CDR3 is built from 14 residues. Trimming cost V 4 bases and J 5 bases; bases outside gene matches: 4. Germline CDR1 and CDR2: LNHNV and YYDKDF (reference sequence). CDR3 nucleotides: TGTGCCACCAGCACAGGGACAGAGAATGAAAAACTGTTTTTT. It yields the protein CATSTGTENEKLFF.

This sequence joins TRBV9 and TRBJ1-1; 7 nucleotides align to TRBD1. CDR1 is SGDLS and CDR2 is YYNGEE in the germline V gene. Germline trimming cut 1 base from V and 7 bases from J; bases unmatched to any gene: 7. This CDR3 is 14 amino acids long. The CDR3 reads CASSVFDRDVEAFF. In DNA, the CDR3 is TGTGCCAGCAGCGTATTTGACAGGGATGTTGAAGCTTTCTTT.

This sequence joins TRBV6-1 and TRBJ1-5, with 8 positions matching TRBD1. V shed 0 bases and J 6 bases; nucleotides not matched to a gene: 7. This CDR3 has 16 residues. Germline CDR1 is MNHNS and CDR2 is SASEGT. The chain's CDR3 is CASSEATGDNSQPQHF. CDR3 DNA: TGTGCCAGCAGTGAAGCGACAGGGGACAACAGTCAGCCCCAGCATTTT.

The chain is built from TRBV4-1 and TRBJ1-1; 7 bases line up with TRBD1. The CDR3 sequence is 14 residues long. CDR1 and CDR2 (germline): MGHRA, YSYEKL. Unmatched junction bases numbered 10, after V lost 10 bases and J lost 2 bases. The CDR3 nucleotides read TGCGCCACTCTAGGCGGGACAGCAAACACTGAAGCTTTCTTT. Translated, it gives CATLGGTANTEAFF.

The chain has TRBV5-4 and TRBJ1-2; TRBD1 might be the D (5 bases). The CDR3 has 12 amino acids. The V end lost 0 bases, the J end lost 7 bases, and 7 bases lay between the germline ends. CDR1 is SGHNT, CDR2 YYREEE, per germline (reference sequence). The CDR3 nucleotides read TGTGCCAGCAGCTTGGGGGGGGGTGGCTACACCTTC. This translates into CASSLGGGGYTF. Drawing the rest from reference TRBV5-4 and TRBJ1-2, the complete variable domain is ETGVTQSPTHLIKTRGQQVTLRCSSQSGHNTVSWYQQALGQGPQFIFQYYREEENGRGNFPPRFSGLQFPNYSSELNVNALELDDSALYLCASSLGGGGYTFGSGTRLTVV.

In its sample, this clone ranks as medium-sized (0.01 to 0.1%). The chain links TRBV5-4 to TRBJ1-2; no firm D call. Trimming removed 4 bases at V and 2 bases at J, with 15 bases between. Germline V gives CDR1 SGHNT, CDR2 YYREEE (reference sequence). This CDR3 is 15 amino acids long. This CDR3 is CASSLTSSLNYGYTF. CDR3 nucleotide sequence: TGTGCCAGCAGCCTGACAAGCTCATTAAACTATGGCTACACCTTC.

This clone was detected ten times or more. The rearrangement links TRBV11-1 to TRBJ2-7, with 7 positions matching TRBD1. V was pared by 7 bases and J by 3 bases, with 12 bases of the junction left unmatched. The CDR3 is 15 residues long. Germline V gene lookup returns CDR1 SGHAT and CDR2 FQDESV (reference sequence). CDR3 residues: CASTVRRGPRYEQYF. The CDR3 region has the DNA TGTGCCAGCACCGTTAGAAGGGGGCCCCGCTACGAGCAGTACTTC.

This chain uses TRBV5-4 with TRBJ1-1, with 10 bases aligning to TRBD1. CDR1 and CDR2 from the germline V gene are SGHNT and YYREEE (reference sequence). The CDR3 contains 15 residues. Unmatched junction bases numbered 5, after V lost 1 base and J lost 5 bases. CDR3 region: CASSLQGQGMTEAFF. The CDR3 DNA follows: TGTGCCAGCAGCTTGCAGGGACAGGGGATGACTGAAGCTTTCTTT.

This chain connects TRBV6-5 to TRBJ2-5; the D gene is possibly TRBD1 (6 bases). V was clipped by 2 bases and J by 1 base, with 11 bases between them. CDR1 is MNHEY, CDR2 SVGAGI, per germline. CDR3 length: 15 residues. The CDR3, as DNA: TGTGCCAGCAGTTACCTCGGGACAACCCAAGAGACCCAGTACTTC. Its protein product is CASSYLGTTQETQYF.

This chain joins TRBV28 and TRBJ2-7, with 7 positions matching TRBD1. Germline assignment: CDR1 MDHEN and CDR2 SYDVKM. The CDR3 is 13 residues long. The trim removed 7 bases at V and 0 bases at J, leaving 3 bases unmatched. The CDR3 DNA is TGTGCCAGCATACGGGACAGCTCCTACGAGCAGTACTTC. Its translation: CASIRDSSYEQYF.

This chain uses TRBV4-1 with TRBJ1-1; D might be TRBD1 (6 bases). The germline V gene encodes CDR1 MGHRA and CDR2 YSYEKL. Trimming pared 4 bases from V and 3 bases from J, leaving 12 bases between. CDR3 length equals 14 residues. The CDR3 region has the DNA TGCGCCAGCAGCCGAAGGACAGTGGACACTGAAGCTTTCTTT. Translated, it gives CASSRRTVDTEAFF.

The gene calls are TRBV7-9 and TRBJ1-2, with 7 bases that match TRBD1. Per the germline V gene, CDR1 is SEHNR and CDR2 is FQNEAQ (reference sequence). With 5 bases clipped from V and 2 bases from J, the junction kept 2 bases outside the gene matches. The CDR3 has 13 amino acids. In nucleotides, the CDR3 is TGTGCCAGCAGCCGACAGGGAAACTATGGCTACACCTTC. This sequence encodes CASSRQGNYGYTF.

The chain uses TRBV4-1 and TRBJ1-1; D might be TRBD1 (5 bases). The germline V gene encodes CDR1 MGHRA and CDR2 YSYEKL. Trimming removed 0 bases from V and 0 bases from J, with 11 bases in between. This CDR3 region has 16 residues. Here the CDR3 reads CASSQDPRAMNTEAFF. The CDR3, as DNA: TGCGCCAGCAGCCAAGATCCCAGGGCCATGAACACTGAAGCTTTCTTT.

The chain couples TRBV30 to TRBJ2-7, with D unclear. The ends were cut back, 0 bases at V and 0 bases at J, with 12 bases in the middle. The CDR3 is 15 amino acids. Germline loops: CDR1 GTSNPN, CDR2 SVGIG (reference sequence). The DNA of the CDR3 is TGTGCCTGGAGTGTACCAGGAATGGGCTCCTACGAGCAGTACTTC. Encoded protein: CAWSVPGMGSYEQYF. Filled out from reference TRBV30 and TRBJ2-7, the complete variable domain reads SQTIHQWPATLVQPVGSPLSLECTVEGTSNPNLYWYRQAAGRGLQLLFYSVGIGQISSEVPQNLSASRPQDRQFILSSKKLLLSDSGFYLCAWSVPGMGSYEQYFGPGTRLTVT.

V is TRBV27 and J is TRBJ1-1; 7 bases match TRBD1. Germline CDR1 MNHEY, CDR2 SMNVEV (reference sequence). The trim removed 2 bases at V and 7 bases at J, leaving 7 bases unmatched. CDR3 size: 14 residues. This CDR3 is CASSLRQGVDEAFF. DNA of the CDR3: TGTGCCAGCAGTTTAAGACAGGGTGTTGATGAAGCTTTCTTT.

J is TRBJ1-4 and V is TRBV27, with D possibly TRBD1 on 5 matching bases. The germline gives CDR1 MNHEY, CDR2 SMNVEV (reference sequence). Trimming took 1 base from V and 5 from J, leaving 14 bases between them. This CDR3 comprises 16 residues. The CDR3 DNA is TGTGCCAGCAGTTTATATGCGGGACGGCCGAATGAAAAACTGTTTTTT. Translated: CASSLYAGRPNEKLFF.

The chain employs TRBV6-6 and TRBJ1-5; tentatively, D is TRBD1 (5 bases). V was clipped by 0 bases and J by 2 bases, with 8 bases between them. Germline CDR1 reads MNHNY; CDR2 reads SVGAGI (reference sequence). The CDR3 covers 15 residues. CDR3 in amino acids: CASSYSGGGNQPQHF. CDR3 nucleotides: TGTGCCAGCAGTTACTCGGGGGGTGGCAATCAGCCCCAGCATTTT.

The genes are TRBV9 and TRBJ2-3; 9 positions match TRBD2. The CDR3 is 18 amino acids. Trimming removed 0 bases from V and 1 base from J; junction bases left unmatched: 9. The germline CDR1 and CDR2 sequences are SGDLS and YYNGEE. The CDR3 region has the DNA TGTGCCAGCAGCGTAGAGGCGGGGGGGCCAGTACGCACAGATACGCAGTATTTT. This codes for CASSVEAGGPVRTDTQYF.